One sample yielded the 6 T cell receptor beta chains listed below, sequenced in a study of vaccination effects on CD4 cells after COVID-19. The assay was immunoSEQ multiplex PCR, and TCRdb's table has in-frame clones only and misses some. The sample yields some 69,000 clones, roughly 79% seen once. These receptors' antigens are unknown. After expansion with viral peptide pools in the ViraFEST assay, antigen-specific CD4+ T cells were sequenced. With about ten days of culture completed, CD4+ T cells were isolated. Vaccine recipients, nucleocapsid antibody negative, had no prior SARS-CoV-2 infection. The input for sequencing was CD4+ T cells from PBMCs cultured with HCoV-NL63 spike peptides, taken before COVID-19 vaccination. These receptors all come from a human donor who received a COVID-19 vaccine.

The chain combines TRBV5-6 with TRBJ2-7; TRBD1 matches at 8 bases. With V trimmed by 2 bases and J by 6 bases, 4 bases remained unmatched. Looked up from germline, CDR1 is SGHDT and CDR2 is YYEEEE. The CDR3 is 13 amino acids. The CDR3 nucleotides read TGTGCCAGCAGCTTTACAGGGGGTGGCGAGCAGTACGTC. Its translation is CASSFTGGGEQYV.

The V and J genes are TRBV7-8 and TRBJ2-2; TRBD2 is a possible D gene (6 bases). Germline CDR1 reads SGHVS; CDR2 reads FQNEAQ. The ends were cut back, 9 bases at V and 0 bases at J, with 20 bases in the middle. This CDR3 has 17 amino acids. Here the CDR3 DNA reads TGTGCCAGTTCGGGTATCGGGAGATTCGCGAACACCGGGGAGCTGTTTTTT. This encodes CASSGIGRFANTGELFF. Complete variable domain (other parts from reference TRBV7-8 and TRBJ2-2): GAGVSQSPRYKVAKRGQDVALRCDPISGHVSLFWYQQALGQGPEFLTYFQNEAQLDKSGLPSDRFFAERPEGSVSTLKIQRTQQEDSAVYLCASSGIGRFANTGELFFGEGSRLTVL.

This clone turned up a few times. Other DNA sequences in the same sample also yield this CDR3. This chain links TRBV12-3 or TRBV12-4 with TRBJ1-1, with D tentatively TRBD1 (5 bases). This CDR3 has 13 residues. The germline V and J ends were trimmed by 9 bases and 6 bases, with 17 bases remaining between them. CDR3 region: CASLGGVGAEAFF. CDR3 coding DNA: TGTGCCAGTTTGGGGGGGGTTGGGGCTGAAGCTTTCTTT.

This clone was counted between two and nine times. This chain joins TRBV24-1 and TRBJ1-2; D remains unclear. The CDR3 covers 14 residues. CDR1 is KGHDR, CDR2 SFDVKD, per germline. Trimming cost V 0 bases and J 2 bases, with 6 bases left between them. The CDR3 DNA reads TGTGCCACCAGTGATTTGACCAGCAACTATGGCTACACCTTC. This sequence encodes CATSDLTSNYGYTF.

This clone was detected only once. This chain joins TRBV10-2 and TRBJ1-3; a weak D match, TRBD1 (6 bases). Trimming stripped 7 bases from V and 0 bases from J, with 19 bases between. Germline V gene data show CDR1 as WSHSY and CDR2 as SAAADI. The CDR3 covers 17 residues. CDR3 sequence: CASTVQGLGTSGNTIYF. CDR3 DNA: TGCGCCAGCACCGTTCAGGGGTTAGGGACCTCTGGAAACACCATATATTTT.

V usage is TRBV15 and J usage is TRBJ2-1; 10 bases line up with TRBD2. Losses at the gene ends were 5 bases for V and 4 bases for J; bases not matched to a gene: 11. Germline CDR1 reads LNHNV; CDR2 reads YYDKDF (reference sequence). This CDR3 has 17 amino acids. Here the CDR3 reads CATSGIIAGGSYNEQFF. The CDR3 DNA reads as TGTGCCACCAGCGGGATTATAGCGGGGGGAAGTTACAATGAGCAGTTCTTC.